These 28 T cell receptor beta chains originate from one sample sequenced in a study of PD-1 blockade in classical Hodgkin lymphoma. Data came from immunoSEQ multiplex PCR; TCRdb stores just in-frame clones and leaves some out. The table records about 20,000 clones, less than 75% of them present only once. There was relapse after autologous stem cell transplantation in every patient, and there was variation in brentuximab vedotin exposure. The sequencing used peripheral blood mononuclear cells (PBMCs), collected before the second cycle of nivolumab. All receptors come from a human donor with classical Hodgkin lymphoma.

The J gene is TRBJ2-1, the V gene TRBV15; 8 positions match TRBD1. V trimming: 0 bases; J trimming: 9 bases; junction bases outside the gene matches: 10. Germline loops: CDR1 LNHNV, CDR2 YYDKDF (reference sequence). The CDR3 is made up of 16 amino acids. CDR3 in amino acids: CATSRDAGQGRAEQFF. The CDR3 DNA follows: TGTGCCACCAGCAGAGATGCCGGACAGGGACGGGCTGAGCAGTTCTTC.

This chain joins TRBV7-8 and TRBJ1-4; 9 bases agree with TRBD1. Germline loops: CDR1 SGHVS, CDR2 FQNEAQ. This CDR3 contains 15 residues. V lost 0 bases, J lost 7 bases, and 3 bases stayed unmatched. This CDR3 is CASSLALGQGEKLFF. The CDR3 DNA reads TGTGCCAGCAGCTTAGCGTTGGGACAGGGTGAAAAACTGTTTTTT.

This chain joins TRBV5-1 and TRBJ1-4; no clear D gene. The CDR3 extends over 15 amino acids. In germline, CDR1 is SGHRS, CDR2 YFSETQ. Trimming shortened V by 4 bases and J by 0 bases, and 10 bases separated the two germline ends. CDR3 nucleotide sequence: TGCGCCAGCAGCACTCGACCGGCAACTAATGAAAAACTGTTTTTT. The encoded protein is CASSTRPATNEKLFF.

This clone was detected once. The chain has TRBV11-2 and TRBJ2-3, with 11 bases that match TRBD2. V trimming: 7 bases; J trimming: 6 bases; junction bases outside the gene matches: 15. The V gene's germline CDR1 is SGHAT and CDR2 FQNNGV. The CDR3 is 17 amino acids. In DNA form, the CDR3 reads TGTGCCAGCACCCCCCCAACTAGCGGGAGTAATGCGGATACGCAGTATTTT. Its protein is CASTPPTSGSNADTQYF.

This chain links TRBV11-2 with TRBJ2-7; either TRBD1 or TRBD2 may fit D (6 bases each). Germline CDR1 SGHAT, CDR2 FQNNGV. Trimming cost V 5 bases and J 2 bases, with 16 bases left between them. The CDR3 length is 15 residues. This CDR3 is CASSRTTGGAYEQYF. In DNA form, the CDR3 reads TGTGCCAGCAGCAGAACGACAGGAGGGGCCTACGAGCAGTACTTC.

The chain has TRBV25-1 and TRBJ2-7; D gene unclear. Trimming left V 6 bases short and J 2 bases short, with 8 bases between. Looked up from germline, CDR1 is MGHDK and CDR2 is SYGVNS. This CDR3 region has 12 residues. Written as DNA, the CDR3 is TGTGCCAGCAGCCCCACCGCCTACGAGCAGTACTTC. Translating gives CASSPTAYEQYF.

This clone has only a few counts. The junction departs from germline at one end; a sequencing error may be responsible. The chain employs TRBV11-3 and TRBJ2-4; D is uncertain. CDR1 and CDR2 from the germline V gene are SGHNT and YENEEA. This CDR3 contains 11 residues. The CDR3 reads CARRQAPRLDF. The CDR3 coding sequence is TGTGCCAGGCGGCAGGCTCCTCGGTTGGACTTC.

The CDR3 is CASSLEITGRLSYEQYF. CDR3 DNA: TGTGCCAGCAGCTTAGAAATCACAGGGCGCCTATCCTACGAGCAGTACTTC. The chain links TRBV11-2 to TRBJ2-7, with TRBD1 as a possible D gene (6 bases). The germline V gene has CDR1 SGHAT and CDR2 FQNNGV. Trimming left V 0 bases short and J 1 base short, with 16 bases between. The CDR3 length is 17 residues. Variable domain in full (rest from reference TRBV11-2 and TRBJ2-7): EAGVAQSPRYKIIEKRQSVAFWCNPISGHATLYWYQQILGQGPKLLIQFQNNGVVDDSQLPKDRFSAERLKGVDSTLKIQPAKLEDSAVYLCASSLEITGRLSYEQYFGPGTRLTVT.

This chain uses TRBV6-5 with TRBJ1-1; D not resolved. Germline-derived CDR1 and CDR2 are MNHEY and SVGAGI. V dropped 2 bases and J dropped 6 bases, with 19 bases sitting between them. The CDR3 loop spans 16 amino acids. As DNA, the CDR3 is TGTGCCAGCAGTTACCGGGGTCCAGCATCGATGGCTGAAGCTTTCTTT. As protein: CASSYRGPASMAEAFF.

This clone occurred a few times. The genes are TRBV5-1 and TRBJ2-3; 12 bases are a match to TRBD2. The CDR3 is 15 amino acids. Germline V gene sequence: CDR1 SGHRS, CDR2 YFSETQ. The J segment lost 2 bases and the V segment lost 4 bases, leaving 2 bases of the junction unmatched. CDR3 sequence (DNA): TGCGCCAGCAGCAGGACTAGCGGGAACACAGATACGCAGTATTTT. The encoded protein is CASSRTSGNTDTQYF.

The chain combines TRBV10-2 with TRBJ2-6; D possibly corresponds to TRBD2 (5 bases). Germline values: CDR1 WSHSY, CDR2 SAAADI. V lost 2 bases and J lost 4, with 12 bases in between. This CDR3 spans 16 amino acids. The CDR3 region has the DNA TGCGCCAGCAGTGAGACTAGGGTGAAGGGGGCCAACGTCCTGACTTTC. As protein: CASSETRVKGANVLTF.

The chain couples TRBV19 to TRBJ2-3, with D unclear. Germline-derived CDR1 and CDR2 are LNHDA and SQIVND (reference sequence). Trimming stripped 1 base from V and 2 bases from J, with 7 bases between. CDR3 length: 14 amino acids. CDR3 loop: CASSIGDNTDTQYF. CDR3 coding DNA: TGTGCCAGTAGTATAGGCGACAACACAGATACGCAGTATTTT.

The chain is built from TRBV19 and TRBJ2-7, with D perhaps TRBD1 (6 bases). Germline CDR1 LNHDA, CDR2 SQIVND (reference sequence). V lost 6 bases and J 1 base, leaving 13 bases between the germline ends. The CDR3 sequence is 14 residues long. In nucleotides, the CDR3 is TGTGCCAGTAGCCGCTGGGGGCGGTCCTACGAGCAGTACTTC. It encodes CASSRWGRSYEQYF.

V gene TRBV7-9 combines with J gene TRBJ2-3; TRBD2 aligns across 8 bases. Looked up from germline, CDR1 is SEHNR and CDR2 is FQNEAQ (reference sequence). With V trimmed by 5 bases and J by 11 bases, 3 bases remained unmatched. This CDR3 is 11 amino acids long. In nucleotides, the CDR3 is TGTGCCAGCAGCCTCGGGACTAGGCAGTATTTT. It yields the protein CASSLGTRQYF.

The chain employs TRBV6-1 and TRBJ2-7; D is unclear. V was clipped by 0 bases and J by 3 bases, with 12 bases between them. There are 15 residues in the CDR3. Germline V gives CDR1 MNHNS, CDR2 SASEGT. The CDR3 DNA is TGTGCCAGCAGTGAAGCGCCAGGCAGTCTCTACGAGCAGTACTTC. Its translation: CASSEAPGSLYEQYF.

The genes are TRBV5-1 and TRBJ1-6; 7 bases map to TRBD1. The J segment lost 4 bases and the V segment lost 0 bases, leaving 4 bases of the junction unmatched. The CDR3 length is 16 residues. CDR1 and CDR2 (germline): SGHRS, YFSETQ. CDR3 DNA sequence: TGCGCCAGCAGCTTGGAACAGGGGCCGTATAATTCACCCCTCCACTTT. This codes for CASSLEQGPYNSPLHF.

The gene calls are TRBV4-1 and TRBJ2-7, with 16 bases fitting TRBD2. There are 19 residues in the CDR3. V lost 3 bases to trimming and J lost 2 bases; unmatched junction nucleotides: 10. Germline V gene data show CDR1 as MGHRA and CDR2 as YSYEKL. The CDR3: CASSQLPGLAGGATYEQYF. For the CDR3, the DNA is TGCGCCAGCAGCCAGTTACCGGGACTAGCGGGGGGGGCCACCTACGAGCAGTACTTC.

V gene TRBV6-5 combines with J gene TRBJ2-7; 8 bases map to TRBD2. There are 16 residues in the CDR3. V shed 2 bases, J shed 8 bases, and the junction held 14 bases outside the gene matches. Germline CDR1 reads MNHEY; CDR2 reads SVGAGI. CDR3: CASSYRSGGPHAKQYF. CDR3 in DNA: TGTGCCAGCAGTTACCGTTCGGGAGGGCCGCACGCCAAGCAGTACTTC.

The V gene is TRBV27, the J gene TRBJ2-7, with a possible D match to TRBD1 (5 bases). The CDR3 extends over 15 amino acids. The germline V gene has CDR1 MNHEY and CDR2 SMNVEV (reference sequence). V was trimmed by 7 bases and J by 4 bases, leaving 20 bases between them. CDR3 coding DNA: TGTGCCAGCACCCCTTATGGTGGGGCGACGTACGAGCAGTACTTC. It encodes CASTPYGGATYEQYF.

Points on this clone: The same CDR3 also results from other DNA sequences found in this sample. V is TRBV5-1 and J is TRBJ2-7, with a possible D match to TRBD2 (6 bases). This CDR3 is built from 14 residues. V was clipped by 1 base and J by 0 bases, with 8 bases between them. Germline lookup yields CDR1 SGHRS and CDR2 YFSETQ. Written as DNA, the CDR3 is TGCGCCAGCAGCTTGTCCGGGGGCTCCTACGAGCAGTACTTC. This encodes CASSLSGGSYEQYF. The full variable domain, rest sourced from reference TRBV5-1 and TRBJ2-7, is KAGVTQTPRYLIKTRGQQVTLSCSPISGHRSVSWYQQTPGQGLQFLFEYFSETQRNKGNFPGRFSGRQFSNSRSEMNVSTLELGDSALYLCASSLSGGSYEQYFGPGTRLTVT.

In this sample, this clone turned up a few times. The CDR3, as DNA: TGTGCCAGTAGTACCTCTTACTCTGGAAACACCATATATTTT. Encoded protein: CASSTSYSGNTIYF. J is TRBJ1-3 and V is TRBV19, with D unresolved. Trimming cost V 4 bases and J 0 bases, with 7 bases left between them. This CDR3 spans 14 amino acids. The germline gives CDR1 LNHDA, CDR2 SQIVND (reference sequence).

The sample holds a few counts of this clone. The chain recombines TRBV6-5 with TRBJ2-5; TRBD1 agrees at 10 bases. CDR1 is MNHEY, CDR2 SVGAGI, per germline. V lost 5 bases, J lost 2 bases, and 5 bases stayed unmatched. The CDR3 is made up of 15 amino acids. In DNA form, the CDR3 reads TGTGCCAGCAGTCACCGGACAGGGGGGCAAGAGACCCAGTACTTC. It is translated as CASSHRTGGQETQYF.

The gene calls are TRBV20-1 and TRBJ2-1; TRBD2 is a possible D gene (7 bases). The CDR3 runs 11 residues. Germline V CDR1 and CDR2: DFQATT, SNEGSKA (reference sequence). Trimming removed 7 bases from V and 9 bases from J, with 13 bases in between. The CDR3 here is CSVWGGPEQFF. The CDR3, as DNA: TGCAGTGTTTGGGGGGGGCCTGAGCAGTTCTTC.

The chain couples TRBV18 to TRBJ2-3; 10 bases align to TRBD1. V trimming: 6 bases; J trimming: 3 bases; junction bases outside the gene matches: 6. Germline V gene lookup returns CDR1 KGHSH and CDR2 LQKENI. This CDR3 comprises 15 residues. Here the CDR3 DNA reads TGTGCCAGCTCCAGGGACAGGGGAGGAACAGATACGCAGTATTTT. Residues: CASSRDRGGTDTQYF.

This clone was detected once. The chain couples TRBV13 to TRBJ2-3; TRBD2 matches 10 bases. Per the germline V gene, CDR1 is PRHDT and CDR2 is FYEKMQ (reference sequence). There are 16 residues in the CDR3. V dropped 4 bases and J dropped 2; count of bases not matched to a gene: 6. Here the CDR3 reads CASSSRTSGYTDTQYF. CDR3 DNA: TGTGCCAGCAGCTCAAGGACTAGCGGATACACAGATACGCAGTATTTT. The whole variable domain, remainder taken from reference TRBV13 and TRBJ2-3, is AAGVIQSPRHLIKEKRETATLKCYPIPRHDTVYWYQQGPGQDPQFLISFYEKMQSDKGSIPDRFSAQQFSDYHSELNMSSLELGDSALYFCASSSRTSGYTDTQYFGPGTRLTVL.

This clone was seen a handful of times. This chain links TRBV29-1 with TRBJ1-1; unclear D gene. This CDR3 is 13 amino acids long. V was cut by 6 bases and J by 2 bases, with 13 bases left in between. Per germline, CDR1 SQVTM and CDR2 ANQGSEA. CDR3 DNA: TGCAGCGTCAAAAGGGCAGTCAACACTGAAGCTTTCTTT. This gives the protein CSVKRAVNTEAFF.

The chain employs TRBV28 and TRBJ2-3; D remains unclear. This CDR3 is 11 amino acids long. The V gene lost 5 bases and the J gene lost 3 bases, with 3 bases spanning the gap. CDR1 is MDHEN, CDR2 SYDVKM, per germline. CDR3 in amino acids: CASSRTDTQYF. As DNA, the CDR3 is TGTGCCAGCAGTAGGACAGATACGCAGTATTTT.

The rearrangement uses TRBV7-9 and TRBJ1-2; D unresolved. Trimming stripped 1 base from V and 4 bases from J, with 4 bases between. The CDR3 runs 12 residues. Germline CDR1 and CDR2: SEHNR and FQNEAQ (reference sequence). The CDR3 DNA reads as TGTGCCAGCAGCTTAGACGGCTATGGCTACACCTTC. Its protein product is CASSLDGYGYTF.